One T cell receptor beta chain is described in this entry. Its antigen is undetermined. TCRdb processed the reads anew with MiXCR; each CDR3 protein has one entry. This sample has 700,000 to 950,000 distinct CDR3 sequences, with around a third found just once. CDR3 length equals 14 residues. Germline values: CDR1 ENHRY, CDR2 SYGVKD. V lost 6 bases, J lost 4 bases, and 6 bases stayed unmatched. The entry originates in a study of T cell repertoires in cytomegalovirus infection. Sequenced material: cultured CD8+ T cells from PBMCs, taken from culture after CMV antigen stimulation. The chain has TRBV10-3 and TRBJ1-1; 9 bases fit TRBD1. The receptor was derived from a human donor in good health (CMV status not recorded). Some clones in this sample may be carry-over from other donors' samples. CDR3 loop: CAIRTGGMGTEAFF. The CDR3 DNA reads TGTGCCATCAGGACAGGGGGAATGGGCACTGAAGCTTTCTTT.